The rows below give T cell receptor beta chains drawn from one sample of a study of blood T cells in healthy people across ages. TCRdb processed the 5' RACE reads anew with MiXCR; each CDR3 protein has one entry. The table shows approximately 770,000 distinct CDR3 sequences, with 58% occurring only once. Sample: blood. Receptors originate from a man aged 25-40 years in good health. The CDR3 runs from the conserved cysteine through the conserved F or W. The order of the fields is CDR3 length, D gene, J gene, clone size, V gene, CDR3 DNA, CDR3 protein. The D gene is left open where the match is weak. Size tells how often a clone was seen (once, few, many) or the class of an expanded clone, and some rows leave it out.

15 TRBD1 TRBJ2-1 few TRBV6-5 TGTGCCAGCAGTACGGGACAGGGGAGTTACAATGAGCAGTTCTTC CASSTGQGSYNEQFF
14 TRBD2 TRBJ2-1 . TRBV20-1 TGCAGTGCTTTTCCAACTAGCGCCTACAATGAGCAGTTCTTC CSAFPTSAYNEQFF
16 TRBD2 TRBJ2-1 . TRBV27 TGTGCCAGCAGTTTATTAGGGACTAGCGGGAGGTGGGAGCAGTTCTTC CASSLLGTSGRWEQFF
14 . TRBJ1-2 . TRBV29-1 TGCAGCGTTGAACCCGGGTCGCAATTCTATGGCTACACCTTC CSVEPGSQFYGYTF
14 TRBD2 TRBJ2-1 . TRBV6-6 TGTGCCAGCACCCAAGCGGGGGCATTCAATGAGCAGTTCTTC CASTQAGAFNEQFF
14 . TRBJ2-1 few TRBV2 TGTGCCAGCAGGACCAGAGAGGTCTACAATGAGCAGTTCTTC CASRTREVYNEQFF
11 . TRBJ2-5 . TRBV10-3 TGTGCCATCAGTACCGAAGAGACCCAGTACTTC CAISTEETQYF
14 . TRBJ2-3 few TRBV4-3 TGCGCCAGCAGCCAAACCCGGCACCGAGATACGCAGTATTTT CASSQTRHRDTQYF
15 . TRBJ1-2 . TRBV7-2 TGTGCCAGCAGCTTAGACCGGGCCCTGAGGGGGGGCTACACCTTC CASSLDRALRGGYTF
19 . TRBJ2-7 . TRBV3-1 TGTGCCAGCAGCCAAGCCCCTCGGGACACTCCTCCCGACCTCTACGAGCAGTACTTC CASSQAPRDTPPDLYEQYF
15 TRBD1 TRBJ2-7 . TRBV25-1 TGTGCCAGCAGTGAATCTGGACAGGATTACAATGAGCAGTACTTC CASSESGQDYNEQYF
14 TRBD2 TRBJ2-7 . TRBV29-1 TGCAGCGCCACCGGAGATAGCGGGAGCGACGAGCAGTACTTC CSATGDSGSDEQYF
13 . TRBJ1-2 . TRBV4-2 TGTGCCAGCAGCCAACTGGATTCGTACGGCTGCACCTTC CASSQLDSYGCTF
16 TRBD2 TRBJ2-7 few TRBV10-3 TGTGCCATCAGTGAGCGGGGGACTAGCGGGAGCTACGAGCAGTACTTC CAISERGTSGSYEQYF
18 . TRBJ2-3 . TRBV4-3 TGCGCCAGCAGCCAAGATCTTTGGCTAGCGCATAGCACAGATACGCAGTATTTT CASSQDLWLAHSTDTQYF
16 . TRBJ2-3 few TRBV7-2 TGTGCCAGCAGCTTAAATCCCCCAACTAGTTCAGATACGCAGTATTTT CASSLNPPTSSDTQYF